The 24 T cell receptor beta chains given below trace back to one sample, sequenced in a study of blood T cell repertoires in COVID-19. Here immunoSEQ multiplex PCR was the method, and the copy in TCRdb shows in-frame clones only, minus some. Here the sample spans approximately 150,000 clones, around four fifths being singletons. The sample consisted of peripheral blood. These receptors were taken from a woman at least 80 years old with COVID-19, enrolled during active disease.

The rearrangement links TRBV5-4 to TRBJ2-5; tentative D call: TRBD2 (5 bases). CDR3 length equals 16 residues. V was cut by 4 bases and J by 2 bases, with 18 bases left in between. The germline gives CDR1 SGHNT, CDR2 YYREEE (reference sequence). CDR3 loop: CASSPAGGAEQETQYF. The CDR3 nucleotides are TGTGCCAGCAGCCCGGCTGGAGGAGCGGAACAAGAGACCCAGTACTTC.

The chain combines TRBV7-9 with TRBJ2-7, with 10 nucleotides matching TRBD2. V gave up 4 bases and J gave up 0 bases; unmatched junction bases: 12. The CDR3 contains 18 residues. Germline CDR1 is SEHNR and CDR2 is FQNEAQ (reference sequence). The DNA of the CDR3 is TGTGCCAGCAGCTACCGCCCCTCTAGCGGGAGCCCCTCCTACGAGCAGTACTTC. As protein: CASSYRPSSGSPSYEQYF.

The V gene is TRBV28, the J gene TRBJ1-1; no clear D gene. Germline V gene sequence: CDR1 MDHEN, CDR2 SYDVKM. The CDR3 runs 12 residues. Trimming pared 6 bases from V and 5 bases from J, leaving 10 bases between. CDR3 amino acids: CASREAWTEAFF. DNA of the CDR3: TGTGCCAGCAGGGAGGCGTGGACTGAAGCTTTCTTT.

This clone was counted once. The CDR3 sequence: CATSSAVGLRGSSTDTQYF. The CDR3 bases are TGTGCCACCAGCAGTGCGGTCGGCTTGCGGGGCTCTAGCACAGATACGCAGTATTTT. This sequence joins TRBV15 and TRBJ2-3, with a possible D match to TRBD2 (6 bases). The CDR3 sequence is 19 residues long. Germline CDR1 reads LNHNV; CDR2 reads YYDKDF (reference sequence). Between the trimmed V and J ends, which lost 3 bases and 0 bases, there was a span of 22 bases.

The chain has TRBV28 and TRBJ2-7; 7 bases are a match to TRBD2. V gave up 6 bases and J gave up 7 bases; unmatched junction bases: 12. This CDR3 has 14 residues. Germline CDR1 and CDR2: MDHEN and SYDVKM. The CDR3 loop is CASRRGEGFWEQYF. CDR3 bases: TGTGCCAGCAGACGGGGGGAGGGCTTCTGGGAGCAGTACTTC.

The CDR3 is CASSLGRQGSLQPQHF. DNA for the CDR3: TGTGCCAGCAGCTTGGGTCGGCAGGGAAGTTTGCAGCCCCAGCATTTT. The V gene is TRBV5-6, the J gene TRBJ1-5; maybe TRBD1 (5 bases). Trimming cost V 0 bases and J 7 bases, with 17 bases left between them. The V gene's germline CDR1 is SGHDT and CDR2 YYEEEE. The CDR3 is 16 residues long.

In nucleotides, the CDR3 is TGTGCCAGCAGCCCGATGACAGGGGGGGAGACCCAGTACTTC. This gives the protein CASSPMTGGETQYF. This chain joins TRBV7-9 and TRBJ2-5; 9 nucleotides match TRBD1. CDR1 is SEHNR, CDR2 FQNEAQ, per germline (reference sequence). J lost 5 bases, V lost 5 bases, and 6 bases had no gene match. The CDR3 runs 14 residues.

In its sample, this clone was seen a few times. CDR3 DNA: TGTGCCAGCAGCCCGTTCGATGGGACAGAGTATGGCTACACCTTC. It encodes CASSPFDGTEYGYTF. J is TRBJ1-2 and V is TRBV3-1 (or the pseudogene TRBV3-2); 7 nucleotides agree with TRBD1. CDR1 and CDR2 from the germline V gene are LGHDT and YNNKEL (reference sequence). There are 15 residues in the CDR3. V was pared by 4 bases and J by 5 bases, with 10 bases of the junction left unmatched.

The V and J genes are TRBV19 and TRBJ1-5, with D unresolved. Germline V CDR1 and CDR2: LNHDA, SQIVND (reference sequence). V was trimmed by 5 bases and J by 6 bases, leaving 26 bases between them. This CDR3 region has 18 residues. The CDR3 reads CASSPLLEPMRATQPQHF. The CDR3 DNA is TGTGCCAGTAGTCCCCTCCTAGAGCCGATGAGGGCCACTCAGCCCCAGCATTTT. The variable domain in full, with the rest retrieved from reference TRBV19 and TRBJ1-5, is DGGITQSPKYLFRKEGQNVTLSCEQNLNHDAMYWYRQDPGQGLRLIYYSQIVNDFQKGDIAEGYSVSREKKESFPLTVTSAQKNPTAFYLCASSPLLEPMRATQPQHFGDGTRLSIL.

The chain recombines TRBV3-1 (or the pseudogene TRBV3-2) with TRBJ2-7; 7 bases map to TRBD2. Germline CDR1 reads LGHDT; CDR2 reads YNNKEL (reference sequence). Germline trimming cut 2 bases from V and 4 bases from J; bases unmatched to any gene: 8. CDR3 length: 15 amino acids. The CDR3 DNA is TGTGCCAGCAGCCAACCGGGGGGACCCCGGTACGAGCAGTACTTC. The encoded protein is CASSQPGGPRYEQYF.

The chain links TRBV6-6 to TRBJ1-1; 10 bases align to TRBD1. The CDR3 spans 13 residues. J lost 8 bases, V lost 2 bases, and 2 bases had no gene match. Germline CDR1 is MNHNY and CDR2 is SVGAGI (reference sequence). The CDR3 DNA sequence: TGTGCCAGCAGTTACGGGACAGGGGCGGAAGCTTTCTTT. Its translation: CASSYGTGAEAFF.

This clone has only a few counts. This chain connects TRBV11-1 to TRBJ2-1, with 7 positions matching TRBD2. V trimming: 4 bases; J trimming: 10 bases; junction bases outside the gene matches: 10. The CDR3 spans 14 residues. Germline-derived CDR1 and CDR2 are SGHAT and FQDESV (reference sequence). DNA of the CDR3: TGTGCCAGCAGCTCCATGTCAGCGGGGATCGAGCAGTTCTTC. Amino acid sequence: CASSSMSAGIEQFF.

Only one count was recorded for this clone. The rearrangement uses TRBV5-1 and TRBJ2-1; TRBD2 might be the D (5 bases). The V gene lost 2 bases and the J gene lost 6 bases, with 15 bases spanning the gap. The germline gives CDR1 SGHRS, CDR2 YFSETQ. This CDR3 spans 15 amino acids. The CDR3 protein is CASSFVGVAGNEQFF. CDR3 coding DNA: TGCGCCAGCAGCTTCGTAGGTGTGGCGGGCAATGAGCAGTTCTTC.

V usage is TRBV7-9 and J usage is TRBJ1-4, with D perhaps TRBD1 (5 bases). V lost 6 bases and J 3 bases, leaving 14 bases between the germline ends. Germline V gene sequence: CDR1 SEHNR, CDR2 FQNEAQ (reference sequence). The CDR3 covers 15 residues. CDR3 region: CASRTGDSANEKLFF. As DNA, the CDR3 is TGTGCCAGCAGGACTGGGGACTCAGCTAATGAAAAACTGTTTTTT.

The chain joins TRBV3-1 (or the pseudogene TRBV3-2) to TRBJ2-5; D uncertain. V was cut by 2 bases and J by 3 bases, with 10 bases left in between. The length of the CDR3 is 14 residues. Germline assignment: CDR1 LGHDT and CDR2 YNNKEL (reference sequence). The CDR3 DNA reads TGTGCCAGCAGCCAAAGAAGAGTCGAAGAGACCCAGTACTTC. Translation: CASSQRRVEETQYF.

The rearrangement joins TRBV5-1 to TRBJ1-4, with a tentative D call TRBD1 (5 bases). V dropped 2 bases and J dropped 11 bases, with 16 bases sitting between them. The germline gives CDR1 SGHRS, CDR2 YFSETQ. The CDR3 extends over 14 amino acids. The CDR3 sequence is CASSLGRGEAKLFF. In DNA form, the CDR3 reads TGCGCCAGCAGCTTAGGACGAGGGGAGGCGAAACTGTTTTTT.

V is TRBV3-1 (or the pseudogene TRBV3-2) and J is TRBJ1-5; D might be TRBD1 (5 bases). CDR1 and CDR2 from the germline V gene are LGHDT and YNNKEL (reference sequence). CDR3 length: 14 amino acids. Trimming pared 3 bases from V and 1 base from J, leaving 7 bases between. The CDR3 DNA reads TGTGCCAGCAGCCACAGGGTAAGCAATCAGCCCCAGCATTTT. Protein product: CASSHRVSNQPQHF.

The chain combines TRBV6-1 with TRBJ1-1; perhaps TRBD1 as D (6 bases). Trimming took 6 bases from V and 4 from J, leaving 15 bases between them. CDR3 length: 14 residues. Germline assignment: CDR1 MNHNS and CDR2 SASEGT. The CDR3 bases are TGTGCCAGCAGCAAAAAGGGGGGGGTCACTGAAGCTTTCTTT. Translating gives CASSKKGGVTEAFF.

This clone occurred a few times. The genes are TRBV20-1 and TRBJ1-1; possible D gene TRBD1, 6 bases. The V gene lost 5 bases and the J gene lost 7 bases, with 11 bases spanning the gap. Per the germline V gene, CDR1 is DFQATT and CDR2 is SNEGSKA (reference sequence). The CDR3 spans 11 residues. This CDR3 reads CSASRGLEAFF. DNA for the CDR3: TGCAGTGCTTCCAGGGGCCTTGAAGCTTTCTTT.

The CDR3 DNA is TGTGCCAGCACCTTGAGAGGCCCCCGAGGAGAGACCCAGTACTTC. It codes for CASTLRGPRGETQYF. The chain recombines TRBV7-2 with TRBJ2-5; D is undetermined. The CDR3 covers 15 residues. Between the trimmed V and J ends, which lost 7 bases and 4 bases, there was a span of 19 bases. Germline values: CDR1 SGHTA, CDR2 FQGNSA.

The chain uses TRBV19 and TRBJ2-7; 9 nucleotides align to TRBD1. The junction had 7 bases not matched to a gene; V was cut back by 4 bases and J by 3 bases. The CDR3 extends over 15 amino acids. Germline loops: CDR1 LNHDA, CDR2 SQIVND (reference sequence). The CDR3 DNA follows: TGTGCCAGTAGTACCCGGGACAGGGTGGGCTACGAGCAGTACTTC. It encodes CASSTRDRVGYEQYF.

The rearrangement links TRBV11-2 to TRBJ2-1, with 10 bases that match TRBD2. There are 16 residues in the CDR3. CDR1 and CDR2 from the germline V gene are SGHAT and FQNNGV. After removal of 1 base from V and 7 bases from J, the junction contained 7 bases not matched to a gene. Here the CDR3 reads CASSLGDSGGRNEQFF. CDR3 sequence (DNA): TGTGCCAGCAGCTTAGGTGATAGCGGGGGGCGGAATGAGCAGTTCTTC.

This clone was counted once. V and J are TRBV2 and TRBJ2-7; D unresolved. The CDR3 length is 14 residues. Germline-derived CDR1 and CDR2 are SNHLY and FYNNEI. Trimming cost V 1 base and J 2 bases, with 9 bases left between them. The chain's CDR3 is CASSEGSLAYEQYF. In nucleotides, the CDR3 is TGTGCCAGCAGTGAAGGGAGCCTAGCCTACGAGCAGTACTTC.

The V call is TRBV5-6, the J call TRBJ1-2, with 9 bases identical to TRBD1. V trimming: 5 bases; J trimming: 12 bases; junction bases outside the gene matches: 5. Per germline, CDR1 SGHDT and CDR2 YYEEEE. CDR3 length equals 11 residues. The CDR3 coding sequence is TGTGCCAGCAGTTACAGGGGGCCTAACACCTTC. This sequence encodes CASSYRGPNTF.